This T cell receptor beta chain was recorded in a study of cytomegalovirus exposure and HLA in healthy donors (dated by TCRdb to between 2016 and 2019). Concerning the study at large: In an earlier analysis of several hundred of the donors, less than 350 Gb of sequence data and some 120 million unique TCR beta sequences from 180 million or so T cells were reported. An earlier analysis of approximately 580 of the donors used high-throughput TCR beta sequencing to judge whether each TCR beta V gene segment behaved as functional or pseudogenic. Every repertoire in the discovery cohort had been generated on one and the same sequencing platform. The T cell repertoires of several hundred subjects were profiled by immunosequencing and related to cytomegalovirus serostatus. A later analysis re-analyzed previously published TCR beta repertoires from 500 to 700 donors and added high-resolution HLA genotyping to study TCR occurrence patterns. The study aimed to test whether signatures of past pathogen exposure could be identified by cataloging public T cell receptors. Both class I and class II loci were covered by HLA typing, at four-digit resolution. Among the roughly 400 genotyped donors, approximately 81% belonged to the genetic ancestry cluster associated with self-reported Caucasian donors. A later genetic analysis used genome-wide SNP genotypes for about three fifths of the 666 donors, treating that subset as a discovery cohort. The study combined high-throughput TCR immunosequencing, statistical association of individual TCRs with disease status, and machine learning to predict cytomegalovirus infection status. A separate validation cohort of 90 to 150 different subjects was used in addition to the approximately 610-subject first cohort. Typing coverage varied by locus: roughly 620-630 donors for A, B, C, DRB1 and DQB1; around 560 for DQA1; 600 to 610 for DPA1; around 490 for DPB1. Donor age, sex, ethnicity and CMV serostatus were compiled alongside the repertoire data. Several DR-DQ haplotypes were handled as single units for association and clustering because linkage in the cohort was strong. Around 330 gigabases of sequencing data and around 80 million unique TCR sequences made up an early release that covered several hundred HLA-typed donors. Across 300 to 400 genotyped donors of the cohort, an average of 235,054 unique TCR beta nucleotide sequences per donor were sequenced, and roughly 17% of those sequences were non-productive. Rather than drawing on any new phenotypic data, the later analysis identified candidate immune exposures from TCR beta sequences and the way those sequences occurred across donors.

This clone was seen just once. Its specific antigen is unknown. The sample holds no much larger clone one base away, and base qualities are not on file. The investigation overall reported the following: A cluster of highly shared sequence variants was judged likely to be a technical artifact of the sequencing pipeline. The presence/absence analyses assumed that sequencing depth was roughly uniform across donors, and that assumption may not be true. A total of 150 or so TCR beta chains were listed by the study as associated with cytomegalovirus. In a later analysis, most CMV-associated TCR beta chains were found to appear HLA-restricted, with HLA associations seemingly driven largely by CMV exposure. A later analysis associated about 17,000 TCR beta sequences with specific HLA alleles at a false discovery rate of 0.05. When HLA alleles, especially DR and DQ, strongly co-occurred, TCR associations were difficult to assign to individual alleles. A few of the identified cytomegalovirus-associated TCR beta chains were confirmed in vitro to be specific for cytomegalovirus antigens. Because HLA typing was unavailable for some donors at each locus, only the typed subset was used in association tests. Correlated functional status among segregating V segments might be attributable to linkage disequilibrium, but an unknown experimental factor could not be ruled out. According to the authors, the approach could potentially be generalized to other disease states and immunological phenotypes. In both the original and validation cohorts, the classifier was reported to diagnose cytomegalovirus status with high specificity and sensitivity. In a later analysis, several top co-occurrence clusters were reported to appear linked to parvovirus B19, influenza, CMV and Epstein-Barr virus. In a later analysis, TCR association rates were found to vary across HLA loci, with the most associated TCRs seen for DRB1 alleles and the fewest for HLA-C alleles. A further reported finding was that TCR beta sequences accurately predicted the HLA-A and HLA-B alleles for most subjects in the first cohort. In an earlier analysis of more than 450 of the donors, most TCR beta V segments were observed in productive rearrangements about 87% or about 30% of the time, broadly matching IMGT annotations. Only TCR beta chains were sequenced in this cohort, and the absence of alpha or paired-chain data limited detectable features. Because counts were too low, around 18 rarely observed V segments, including chromosome 9 orphons, were left out of the earlier analysis of several hundred of the donors. A later analysis found that HLA-associated TCR beta chains were more clonally expanded and had lower generation probabilities than equally common non-associated chains. The 87-base-pair reads could not distinguish some IMGT-functional V segments, including TRBV6-2 and TRBV6-3, so those segments were excluded. Most TCR sequences were observed very rarely across donors, whereas some public TCRs were present in many individuals. Compared with the roughly 700-donor mean, donors in an Asian-associated ancestry cluster had fewer N-insertions in productive TCRs, according to a later genetic analysis. CMV serostatus was the only immune exposure information available for the cohort. V-gene and J-gene trimming of TCR beta chains was associated with a missense DCLRE1C variant in a later genetic analysis, and the association was replicated in an independent cohort.

Trimming leaves V shorter by 10 bases and J shorter by 7 bases, with the junction holding 13 bases beyond the gene matches. Counted from cysteine to phenylalanine, this CDR3 has 15 amino acids. Only the CDR3 DNA is retained, 45 bases long and in frame from the first base. CDR1 MDHEN and CDR2 SYDVKM were looked up in the germline V gene. The cohort was made up of under 800 healthy bone marrow donors. At the time of sampling, all cohort members were nominally healthy, though unrecorded immune exposures were likely present. The donor was CMV seronegative and belonged to the group of around 350 seronegative cohort members. A peripheral blood sample was collected from each donor, and TCR beta sequencing was performed on peripheral blood mononuclear cells. Genomic DNA extraction from the blood cell samples was performed with the Qiagen DNeasy Blood Extraction Kit. The library relied on the immunoSEQ multiplex PCR assay. A mixture of 60 forward primers for TCR Vbeta segments and 13 reverse primers for TCR Jbeta segments was used in the multiplex PCR. The CDR3 region of rearranged TCR beta genes was amplified from genomic DNA by a multiplex PCR assay. On the Illumina HiSeq System, the amplified TCR beta libraries were sequenced as 87-base-pair reads. As for the authors' bioinformatics: A later analysis tallied roughly 76 million unique TCR beta chains across the 666 repertoires, and about 12 million of those chains were shared by two or more donors. Raw reads were error-corrected and collapsed into unique sequences with a nearest-neighbor algorithm that merged closely related sequences to remove PCR and sequencing errors. V, D and J gene segments were assigned by aligning CDR3 sequences to IMGT reference sequences. For a sequence to be retained, a match of at least six nucleotides was required to both a V gene segment and a J gene segment. A rearrangement was called productive if the CDR3 had no stop codons and remained in frame with V and J, and every other rearrangement was called non-productive. CDR3 was defined according to IMGT convention as the region running from the second conserved V-encoded cysteine to the conserved J-encoded phenylalanine. The earlier analysis of more than 450 of the donors excluded sequences that lacked an unambiguous match to a single V gene segment. In an earlier analysis of 587 of the donors, V segments were called functional above 56.7% productive rearrangements and were called segregating when the between-donor standard deviation exceeded 5%. A statistical classification framework was built for diagnosing cytomegalovirus status from the catalog of TCR beta chain sequences. A later analysis assigned V and J genes by comparing TCR nucleotide sequences with IMGT/GENE-DB human TR gene sequences. A later analysis assigned CDR3 sequences and most-parsimonious VDJ recombination scenarios with the TCRdist pipeline. In a later analysis, each TCR beta chain was defined by its CDR3 amino acid sequence together with its V-gene family, and reads lacking a unique V-gene family were excluded. As a way to deal with suspected cross-contamination and a sequencing artifact, a later analysis dropped 450 to 600 nucleotide sequences that were highly shared and had low generation probability. In a later analysis, a clonal expansion index for each public chain was calculated from normalized within-repertoire ranks of inferred template counts. In a later analysis, generation probabilities were computed with a VDJ recombination model fitted to out-of-frame rearrangements, and the resulting probabilities were checked against IGoR. In a later analysis, hypergeometric tests were used to score TCR-TCR, TCR-HLA and TCR-CMV co-occurrence, with a repertoire-size bias correction applied to TCR pairs. False discovery rates were estimated in a later analysis by permuting HLA or CMV assignments 20 times. In a later analysis, co-occurring TCRs were grouped using DBSCAN, with TCRdist sequence similarity added in when clustering inside HLA-allele-positive subsets. Repertoires with fewer than 30,000 or more than 120,000 public chains, plus five repertoires with anomalous nucleotide sharing, were excluded from co-occurrence clustering. TCRdb limited this immuneACCESS table to in-frame rearrangements with V and J called. A share of clones is missing; checked studies link under half to unresolved V genes, and the rest is unexplained. V, J and clone size derive from that table, while D and trimming were established from the DNA sequence. The sample data list 120,000 to 150,000 clones, and roughly four fifths of these were observed just once. The biggest ten clones account for 1.9% of the sample.

Source material: PBMCs. The clonotype originates from a woman aged 40 to 50 in good health and CMV-seronegative. The chain is assembled from TRBV28 and TRBJ2-1, with TRBD2 identical over 10 junction bases. The CDR3 sequence is CATSESGRGFNEQFF. The sequenced DNA: TGTGCCACCTCGGAGAGCGGGAGGGGGTTTAATGAGCAGTTCTTC.